These T cell receptor beta chains were read from a single sample in a study of cytomegalovirus exposure and HLA in healthy donors. Some clones are missing from TCRdb's copy, which holds only in-frame ones; the method was immunoSEQ multiplex PCR. The sample consists of 150,000 to 200,000 clones, around 76% of them appearing once. Sequencing was done on a sample of PBMCs. The receptor source for this set is a woman aged 40 to 50 in good health and CMV-seronegative. Both conserved end residues are part of each CDR3. A D gene is named only where the DNA matches it firmly. Clone size is given for some rows only: seen once, a few or many times, or a class if the clone is expanded.

cdr3_nt	cdr3_aa	j_call	clone_size	v_call	d_call
TGTGCCAGTAGTTTACAGGGGATTTGGGTGAACACTGAAGCTTTCTTT	CASSLQGIWVNTEAFF	TRBJ1-1	-	TRBV19	TRBD1
TGTGCCAGCAGCCCATCCCGGACAGGGAGAGGCTACACCTTC	CASSPSRTGRGYTF	TRBJ1-2	-	TRBV11-3	TRBD1
TGTGCCAGCAGTGAAGCGCTTAGGAGATTTAGGAACACTGAAGCTTTCTTT	CASSEALRRFRNTEAFF	TRBJ1-1	-	TRBV6-1	-
TGTGCCTGGACCGCATGGACAGGGACTAATGAAAAACTGTTTTTT	CAWTAWTGTNEKLFF	TRBJ1-4	-	TRBV30	TRBD1
TGTGCCAGCAGCTTAGCGGAGGTTAGCTATGGCTACACCTTC	CASSLAEVSYGYTF	TRBJ1-2	-	TRBV7-9	-
TGTGCCAGCAGCTTTGGAGCGGGAGTTAGCAATGAGCAGTTCTTC	CASSFGAGVSNEQFF	TRBJ2-1	-	TRBV7-3	TRBD2
TGCGCCAGCAGCCCGCAGCCTAGTGAAAAACTGTTTTTT	CASSPQPSEKLFF	TRBJ1-4	-	TRBV5-1	-
TGTGCCAGCAGCCAGGGACAGGTTACCTACGAGCAGTACTTC	CASSQGQVTYEQYF	TRBJ2-7	-	TRBV7-9	TRBD1
TGTGCCAGCAGCTTAGATCGGACAGATCTCTATGGCTACACCTTC	CASSLDRTDLYGYTF	TRBJ1-2	-	TRBV11-2	-
TGTGCCTGGAGTCCCACAGACTACAATGAGCAGTTCTTC	CAWSPTDYNEQFF	TRBJ2-1	once	TRBV30	-
TGTGCCAGCAGCCCCAGGACAGGGCAAGAGACCCAGTACTTC	CASSPRTGQETQYF	TRBJ2-5	-	TRBV5-4	TRBD1
TGTGCCAGCAAGGGGACAGTTAACACTGAAGCTTTCTTT	CASKGTVNTEAFF	TRBJ1-1	once	TRBV25-1	TRBD1
TGTGCCAGCAGTGAGGGGGGAACTAACTATGGCTACACCTTC	CASSEGGTNYGYTF	TRBJ1-2	-	TRBV6-1	-
TGCAGCGTTGAACGGGAGGGCCCGAATACGCAGTATTTT	CSVEREGPNTQYF	TRBJ2-3	-	TRBV29-1	TRBD2
TGTGCCAGCAGCTCACTAGCACAACCCTACGAGCAGTACTTC	CASSSLAQPYEQYF	TRBJ2-7	once	TRBV5-6	-
TGTGCCAGTAGAGAATTGAGTGAGGGGAACACTGAAGCTTTCTTT	CASRELSEGNTEAFF	TRBJ1-1	-	TRBV19	-
TGTGCCAGCAGCGTGGGACTAGCGGACCTGGGGTTCTCCTACGAGCAGTACTTC	CASSVGLADLGFSYEQYF	TRBJ2-7	-	TRBV9	TRBD2
TGTGCCAGCAGCTTAAGTCCTCAGGGCAATATAGAAAAACTGTTTTTT	CASSLSPQGNIEKLFF	TRBJ1-4	-	TRBV13	-
TGTGCAAGTCGCCACCTCGGGCAGTACTTC	CASRHLGQYF	TRBJ2-7	-	TRBV12-2	-
TGTGCCAGCAGCCAATCGACCAGGGGCGAGCAGTACTTC	CASSQSTRGEQYF	TRBJ2-7	-	TRBV16	-
TGTGCCACCCGACAGGGGGTAAGGAACTATGGCTACACCTTC	CATRQGVRNYGYTF	TRBJ1-2	-	TRBV19	TRBD1
TGCAGCGTTGAAGCCCAGGGGGTGAACACTGAAGCTTTCTTT	CSVEAQGVNTEAFF	TRBJ1-1	-	TRBV29-1	TRBD1
TGTGCCTGGAGTGGGCGGGAGTACCAAGAGACCCAGTACTTC	CAWSGREYQETQYF	TRBJ2-5	-	TRBV30	TRBD2
TGTGCCAGCAGCGGTCAGGGGTACTATGGCTACACCTTC	CASSGQGYYGYTF	TRBJ1-2	once	TRBV27	-
TGCGCCAGCAGCTTGTCTAGCTCTAACACCGGGGAGCTGTTTTTT	CASSLSSSNTGELFF	TRBJ2-2	few	TRBV5-1	-
TGTGCCTTGGGACTAGCGGGTATCGGGGAGACCCAGTACTTC	CALGLAGIGETQYF	TRBJ2-5	-	TRBV30	TRBD2
TGTGCCCACAGGGACCACATCAACTCCTACGAGCAGTACTTC	CAHRDHINSYEQYF	TRBJ2-7	few	TRBV10-3	-
TGTGCCAGCAGCTTAGGCCTCCGACAGGGCCAAGAGACCCAGTACTTC	CASSLGLRQGQETQYF	TRBJ2-5	-	TRBV11-3	TRBD1
TGTGCCTGGAGTCGGACTAGCGGGAGCACAGATACGCAGTATTTT	CAWSRTSGSTDTQYF	TRBJ2-3	-	TRBV30	TRBD2
TGTGCCAGCAGCTTGAGGGGGACCATAACGTACTTC	CASSLRGTITYF	TRBJ2-7	-	TRBV5-8	-
TGTGCCAGCAGCCGCGACAGGGGAGATGAAAAACTGTTTTTT	CASSRDRGDEKLFF	TRBJ1-4	-	TRBV5-5	TRBD1
TGCGCCAGCAGGGCAGGGACTGTACCCAGCAATGAGCAGTTCTTC	CASRAGTVPSNEQFF	TRBJ2-1	-	TRBV5-1	-
TGCGCCAGCAGCCAAGACGATATTAGCTATGGCTACACCTTC	CASSQDDISYGYTF	TRBJ1-2	-	TRBV4-1	-
TGTGCCAGCAGCCCCCGACGGACAGGGAACACTGAAGCTTTCTTT	CASSPRRTGNTEAFF	TRBJ1-1	once	TRBV11-2	TRBD1
TGCGCCAGCAGCTTAAGGCCGGGGACCGGGGAGCTGTTTTTT	CASSLRPGTGELFF	TRBJ2-2	-	TRBV5-1	-
TGTGCCAGCTCACCAAGCGGCCTGCCGAATGAGCAGTTCTTC	CASSPSGLPNEQFF	TRBJ2-1	-	TRBV18	-
TGTGCCTGGAGTAAGGACAGGGTAATCGGGGAGCAGTACTTC	CAWSKDRVIGEQYF	TRBJ2-5	-	TRBV30	TRBD1
TGTGCCAGCAGCTACAGGGATGCCTCCTACGAGCAGTACTTC	CASSYRDASYEQYF	TRBJ2-7	few	TRBV27	-
TGTGCCAGCAGCCTGGACAGGGGAGTTGGGAGCACAGATACGCAGTATTTT	CASSLDRGVGSTDTQYF	TRBJ2-3	-	TRBV13	TRBD1
TGTGCCAGCAGCAAACCTAGCAGGTACACCGGGGAGCTGTTTTTT	CASSKPSRYTGELFF	TRBJ2-2	-	TRBV21-1	-
TGTGCCAGCAGCCTAGGACTTACTAGCGGGAGCGGCGAGCAGTACTTC	CASSLGLTSGSGEQYF	TRBJ2-7	-	TRBV11-3	TRBD2
TGTGCCTGGAGTGAACAGTCCCGTTCCCAAGCTTTCTTT	CAWSEQSRSQAFF	TRBJ1-1	-	TRBV30	-
TGTGCCAGCAGCTTTGGGGGCACGGACACTGAAGCTTTCTTT	CASSFGGTDTEAFF	TRBJ1-1	-	TRBV7-3	-
TGTGCCAGCAACTCAGCTCGCGGGACTAGCGGATACAATGAGCAGTTCTTC	CASNSARGTSGYNEQFF	TRBJ2-1	-	TRBV7-9	TRBD2
TGTGCCAGCAGCTTGGATGGGGCAAATCAGCCCCAGCATTTT	CASSLDGANQPQHF	TRBJ1-5	-	TRBV5-6	-
TGTGCCAGCGGGACAGTGGACTACAATGAGCAGTTCTTC	CASGTVDYNEQFF	TRBJ2-1	few	TRBV6-4	TRBD1
TGTGCCAGCAGCCCTTCGGCAGGGATACGCTATGGCTACACCTTC	CASSPSAGIRYGYTF	TRBJ1-2	-	TRBV9	-
TGCGCCAGCAGTGAGGGTGACAGGCACATTCAGTACTTC	CASSEGDRHIQYF	TRBJ2-4	-	TRBV10-1	-
TGCGCCAGCAGTGTATGGGCTCATGGCTACACCTTC	CASSVWAHGYTF	TRBJ1-2	-	TRBV10-1	-
TGTGCCAGCAGGCGGGGTCCAGGTTCGCTCGAGCAGTACTTC	CASRRGPGSLEQYF	TRBJ2-7	once	TRBV27	-